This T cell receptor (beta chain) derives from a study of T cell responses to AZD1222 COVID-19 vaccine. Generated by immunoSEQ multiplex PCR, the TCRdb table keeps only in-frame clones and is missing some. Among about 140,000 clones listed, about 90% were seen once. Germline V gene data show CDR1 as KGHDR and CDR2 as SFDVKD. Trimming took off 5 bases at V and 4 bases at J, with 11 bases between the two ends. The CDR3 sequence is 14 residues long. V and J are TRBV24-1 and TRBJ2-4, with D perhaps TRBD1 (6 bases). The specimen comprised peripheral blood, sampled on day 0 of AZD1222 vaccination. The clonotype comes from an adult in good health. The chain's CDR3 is CATSGTEDKNIQYF. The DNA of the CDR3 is TGTGCCACCAGTGGGACAGAGGATAAAAACATTCAGTACTTC.